These 2 T cell receptor beta chains originate from one sample sequenced in a study of naive and memory T cell subsets. The beta constant-region primer was an equimolar mix of two oligonucleotides covering TRBC1 and TRBC2. TCRdb re-called the UMI-ligation and nested PCR reads through MiXCR, storing one row per CDR3 protein. The repertoire consists of approximately 140,000 distinct CDR3 sequences, with around 15% occurring once and the leading ten covering roughly 0.14%. Input material: naive CD4+ T cells from blood. The receptors come from a human donor in good health.

The sample holds a few counts of this clonotype. The chain employs TRBV19 and TRBJ2-3; D uncertain. CDR3 length: 14 residues. Trimming took 0 bases from V and 4 from J, leaving 8 bases between them. Germline CDR1 and CDR2: LNHDA and SQIVND (reference sequence). The CDR3 protein is CASSIDLGPDTQYF. DNA of the CDR3: TGTGCCAGTAGTATAGATCTTGGGCCAGATACGCAGTATTTT.

The V and J genes are TRBV20-1 and TRBJ2-7; 15 bases fit TRBD2. Germline CDR1 is DFQATT and CDR2 is SNEGSKA (reference sequence). This CDR3 has 19 amino acids. V dropped 5 bases and J dropped 0; count of bases not matched to a gene: 14. CDR3 amino acids: CSAPTRTSGRAGSSYEQYF. The DNA of the CDR3 is TGCAGTGCTCCTACTCGGACTAGCGGGAGGGCCGGGAGCTCCTACGAGCAGTACTTC.